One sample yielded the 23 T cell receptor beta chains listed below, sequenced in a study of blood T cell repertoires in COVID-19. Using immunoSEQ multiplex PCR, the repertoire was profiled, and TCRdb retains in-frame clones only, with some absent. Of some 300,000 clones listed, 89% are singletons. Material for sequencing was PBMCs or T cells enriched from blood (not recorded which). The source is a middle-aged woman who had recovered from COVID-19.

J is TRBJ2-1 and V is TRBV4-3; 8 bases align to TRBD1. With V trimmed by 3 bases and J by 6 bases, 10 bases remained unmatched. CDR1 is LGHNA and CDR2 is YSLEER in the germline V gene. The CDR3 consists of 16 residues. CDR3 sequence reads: CASSQAAGGGGNEQFF. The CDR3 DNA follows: TGCGCCAGCAGCCAGGCCGCAGGGGGCGGTGGCAATGAGCAGTTCTTC.

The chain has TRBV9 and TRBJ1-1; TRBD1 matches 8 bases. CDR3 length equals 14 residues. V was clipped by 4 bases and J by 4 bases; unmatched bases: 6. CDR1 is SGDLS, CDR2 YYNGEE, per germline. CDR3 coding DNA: TGTGCCAGCAGCCCCTTCACAGGGGGCACTGAAGCTTTCTTT. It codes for CASSPFTGGTEAFF.

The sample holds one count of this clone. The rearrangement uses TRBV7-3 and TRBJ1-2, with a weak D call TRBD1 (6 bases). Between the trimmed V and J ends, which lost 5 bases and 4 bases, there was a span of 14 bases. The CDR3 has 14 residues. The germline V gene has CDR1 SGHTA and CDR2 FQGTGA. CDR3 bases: TGTGCCAGCAGCCCCTACGGGACACCCTATGGCTACACCTTC. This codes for CASSPYGTPYGYTF.

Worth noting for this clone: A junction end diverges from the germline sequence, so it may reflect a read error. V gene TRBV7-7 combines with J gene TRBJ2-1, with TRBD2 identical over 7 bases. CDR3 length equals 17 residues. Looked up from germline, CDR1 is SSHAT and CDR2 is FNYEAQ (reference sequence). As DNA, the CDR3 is TGTGCTAGCAGCCGTCAAATAGCGGGTGGAGCCTACAATGAGCAGTTCTTC. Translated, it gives CASSRQIAGGAYNEQFF.

This chain's CDR3 is CASSLRSAGEQYF. The CDR3 bases are TGTGCCAGCAGCTTACGGTCAGCAGGGGAGCAGTACTTC. This chain connects TRBV7-3 to TRBJ2-7; D may be TRBD1 (5 bases). The V end was cut by 2 bases, the J end by 7 bases, with 12 bases between. The CDR3 spans 13 residues. Germline CDR1 reads SGHTA; CDR2 reads FQGTGA.

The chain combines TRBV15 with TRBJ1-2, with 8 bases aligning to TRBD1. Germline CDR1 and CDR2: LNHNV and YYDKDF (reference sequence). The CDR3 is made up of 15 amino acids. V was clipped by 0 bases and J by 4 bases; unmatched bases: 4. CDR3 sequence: CATSRDSQGAYGYTF. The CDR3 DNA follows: TGTGCCACCAGCAGAGATAGTCAGGGGGCCTATGGCTACACCTTC.

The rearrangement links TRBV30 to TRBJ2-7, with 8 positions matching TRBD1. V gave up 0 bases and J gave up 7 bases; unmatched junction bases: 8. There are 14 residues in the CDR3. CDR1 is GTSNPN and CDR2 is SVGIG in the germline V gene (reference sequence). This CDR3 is CAWSVGRGLGEQYF. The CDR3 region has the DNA TGTGCCTGGAGTGTCGGCAGGGGGCTAGGGGAGCAGTACTTC.

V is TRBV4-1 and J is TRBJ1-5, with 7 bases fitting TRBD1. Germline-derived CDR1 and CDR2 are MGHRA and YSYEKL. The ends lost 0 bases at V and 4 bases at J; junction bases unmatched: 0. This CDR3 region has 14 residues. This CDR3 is CASSQEQGNQPQHF. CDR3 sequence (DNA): TGCGCCAGCAGCCAAGAACAGGGGAATCAGCCCCAGCATTTT.

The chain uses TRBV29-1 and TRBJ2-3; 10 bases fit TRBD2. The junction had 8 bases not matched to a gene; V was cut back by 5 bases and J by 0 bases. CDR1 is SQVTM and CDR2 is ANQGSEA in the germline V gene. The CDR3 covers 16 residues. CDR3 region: CSVTGTSATSTDTQYF. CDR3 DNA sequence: TGCAGCGTTACCGGGACTAGCGCCACTAGCACAGATACGCAGTATTTT.

The CDR3 region has the DNA TGTGCCAGCAGCCCACCTCCTAGCGGGAGGGCAGGGCGAAGCTCCTACGAGCAGTACTTC. Residues: CASSPPPSGRAGRSSYEQYF. The chain links TRBV2 to TRBJ2-7, with 12 bases identical to TRBD2. Germline loops: CDR1 SNHLY, CDR2 FYNNEI. After removal of 6 bases from V and 0 bases from J, the junction contained 18 bases not matched to a gene. This CDR3 comprises 20 residues.

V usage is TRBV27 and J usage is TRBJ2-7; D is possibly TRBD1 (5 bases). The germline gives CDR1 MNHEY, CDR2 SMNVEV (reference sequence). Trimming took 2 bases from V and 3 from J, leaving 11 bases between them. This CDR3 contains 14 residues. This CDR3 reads CASSLGAAYYEQYF. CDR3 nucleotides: TGTGCCAGCAGTTTAGGGGCAGCCTACTACGAGCAGTACTTC.

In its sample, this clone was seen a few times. For the CDR3, the DNA is TGTGCCAGCAGTTATTTCGGGGCGGAGGGGCAGTACTTC. It yields the protein CASSYFGAEGQYF. V is TRBV2 and J is TRBJ2-7; maybe TRBD2 (6 bases). Trimming removed 5 bases from V and 9 bases from J, with 17 bases in between. CDR3 length: 13 residues. The V gene's germline CDR1 is SNHLY and CDR2 FYNNEI.

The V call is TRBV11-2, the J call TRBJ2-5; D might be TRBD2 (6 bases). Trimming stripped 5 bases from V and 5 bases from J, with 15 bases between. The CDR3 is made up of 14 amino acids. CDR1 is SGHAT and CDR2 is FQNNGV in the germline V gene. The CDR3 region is CASSRNSLAETQYF. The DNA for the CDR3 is TGTGCCAGCAGCCGAAACTCCCTAGCGGAGACCCAGTACTTC.

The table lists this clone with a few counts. The CDR3 DNA reads as TGTGCCAGCAGTTTGAGGGGAGGGCAACAGCCCCAGCATTTT. Its protein product is CASSLRGGQQPQHF. The V call is TRBV6-2 or TRBV6-3, the J call TRBJ1-5; TRBD1 is a possible D gene (5 bases). V was clipped by 4 bases and J by 7 bases, with 14 bases between them. Germline CDR1 is MNHEY and CDR2 is SVGEGT. The CDR3 is 14 residues long.

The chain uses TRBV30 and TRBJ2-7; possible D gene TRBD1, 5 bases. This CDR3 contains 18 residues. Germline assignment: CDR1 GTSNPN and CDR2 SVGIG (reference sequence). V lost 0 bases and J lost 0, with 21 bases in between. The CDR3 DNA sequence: TGTGCCTGGAGTGTAAGACCTTTACGACAGAGTAGCTCCTACGAGCAGTACTTC. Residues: CAWSVRPLRQSSSYEQYF. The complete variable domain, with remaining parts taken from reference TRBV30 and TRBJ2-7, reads SQTIHQWPATLVQPVGSPLSLECTVEGTSNPNLYWYRQAAGRGLQLLFYSVGIGQISSEVPQNLSASRPQDRQFILSSKKLLLSDSGFYLCAWSVRPLRQSSSYEQYFGPGTRLTVT.

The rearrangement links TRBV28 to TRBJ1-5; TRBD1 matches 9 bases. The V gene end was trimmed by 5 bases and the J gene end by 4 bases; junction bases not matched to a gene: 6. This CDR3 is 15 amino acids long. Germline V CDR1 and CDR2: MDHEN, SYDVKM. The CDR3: CASSLGQGINQPQHF. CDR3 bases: TGTGCCAGCAGTCTCGGACAGGGGATTAATCAGCCCCAGCATTTT.

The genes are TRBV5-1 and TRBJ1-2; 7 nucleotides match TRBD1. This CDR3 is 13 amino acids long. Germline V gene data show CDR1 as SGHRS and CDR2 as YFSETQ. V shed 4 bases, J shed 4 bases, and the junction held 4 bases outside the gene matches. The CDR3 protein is CASSAGQIYGYTF. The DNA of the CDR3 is TGCGCCAGCAGCGCGGGACAGATCTATGGCTACACCTTC.

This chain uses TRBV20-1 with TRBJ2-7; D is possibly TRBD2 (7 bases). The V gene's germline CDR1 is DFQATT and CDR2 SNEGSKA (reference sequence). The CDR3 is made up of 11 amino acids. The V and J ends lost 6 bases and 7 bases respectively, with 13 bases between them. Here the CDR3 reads CSAPGGIEQYF. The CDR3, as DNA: TGCAGTGCCCCGGGGGGCATAGAGCAGTACTTC.

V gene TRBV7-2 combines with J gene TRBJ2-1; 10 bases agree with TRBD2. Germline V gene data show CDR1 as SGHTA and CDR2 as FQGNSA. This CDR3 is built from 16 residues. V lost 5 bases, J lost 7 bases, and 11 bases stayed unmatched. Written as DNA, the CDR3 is TGTGCCAGCAGCCTACGCAGCGGGGGGGCCCTGAATGAGCAGTTCTTC. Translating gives CASSLRSGGALNEQFF.

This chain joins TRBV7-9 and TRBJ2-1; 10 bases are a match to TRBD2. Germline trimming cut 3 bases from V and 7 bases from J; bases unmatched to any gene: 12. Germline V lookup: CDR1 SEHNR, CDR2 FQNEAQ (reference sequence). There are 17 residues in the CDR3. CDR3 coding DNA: TGTGCCAGCAGCTTTAGTGCCACTAGCGGGGCGGGGAATGAGCAGTTCTTC. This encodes CASSFSATSGAGNEQFF.

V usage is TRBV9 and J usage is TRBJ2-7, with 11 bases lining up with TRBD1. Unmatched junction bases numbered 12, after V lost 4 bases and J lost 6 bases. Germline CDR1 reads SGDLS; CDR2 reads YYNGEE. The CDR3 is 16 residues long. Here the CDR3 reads CASSPAPGQGVAEQYF. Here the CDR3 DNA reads TGTGCCAGCAGCCCTGCACCGGGACAGGGGGTGGCCGAGCAGTACTTC.

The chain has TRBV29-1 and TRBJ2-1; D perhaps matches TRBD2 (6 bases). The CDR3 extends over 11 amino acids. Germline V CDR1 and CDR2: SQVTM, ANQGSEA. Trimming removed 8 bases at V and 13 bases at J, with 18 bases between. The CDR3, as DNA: TGCAGCCCCCTCACGGGCGGGGTCCAGTTCTTC. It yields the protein CSPLTGGVQFF.

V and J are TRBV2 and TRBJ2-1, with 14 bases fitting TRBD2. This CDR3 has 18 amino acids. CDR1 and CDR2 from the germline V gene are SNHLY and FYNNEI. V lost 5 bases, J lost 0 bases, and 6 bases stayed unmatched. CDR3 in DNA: TGTGCCAGCAGTCGCGGGACTAGCGGGGGCCACTCCTACAATGAGCAGTTCTTC. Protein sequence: CASSRGTSGGHSYNEQFF.